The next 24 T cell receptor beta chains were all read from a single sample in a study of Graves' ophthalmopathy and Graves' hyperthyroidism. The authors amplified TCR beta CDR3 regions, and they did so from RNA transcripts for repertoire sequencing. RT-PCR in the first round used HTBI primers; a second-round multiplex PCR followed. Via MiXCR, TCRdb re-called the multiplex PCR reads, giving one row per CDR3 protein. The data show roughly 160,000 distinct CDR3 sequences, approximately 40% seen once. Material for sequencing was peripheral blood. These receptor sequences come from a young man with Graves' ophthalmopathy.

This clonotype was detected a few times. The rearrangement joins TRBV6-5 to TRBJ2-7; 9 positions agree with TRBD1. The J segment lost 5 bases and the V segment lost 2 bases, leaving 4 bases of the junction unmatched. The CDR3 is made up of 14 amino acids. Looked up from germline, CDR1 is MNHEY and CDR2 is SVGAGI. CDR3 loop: CASSYLRDRDEQYF. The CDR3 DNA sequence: TGTGCCAGCAGTTACCTCCGGGACAGGGACGAGCAGTACTTC.

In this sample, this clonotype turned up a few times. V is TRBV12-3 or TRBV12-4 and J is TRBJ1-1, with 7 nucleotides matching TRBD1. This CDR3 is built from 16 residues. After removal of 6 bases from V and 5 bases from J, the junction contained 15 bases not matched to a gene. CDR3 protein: CASRGNRQGWGTEAFF. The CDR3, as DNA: TGTGCCAGCAGGGGAAACCGACAGGGATGGGGGACTGAAGCTTTCTTT.

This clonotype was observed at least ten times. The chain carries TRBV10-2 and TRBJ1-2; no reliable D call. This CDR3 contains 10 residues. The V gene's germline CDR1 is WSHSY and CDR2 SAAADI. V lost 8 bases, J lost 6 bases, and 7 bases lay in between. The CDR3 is CASRSHGYTF. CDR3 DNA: TGCGCCAGCCGGTCCCATGGCTACACCTTC.

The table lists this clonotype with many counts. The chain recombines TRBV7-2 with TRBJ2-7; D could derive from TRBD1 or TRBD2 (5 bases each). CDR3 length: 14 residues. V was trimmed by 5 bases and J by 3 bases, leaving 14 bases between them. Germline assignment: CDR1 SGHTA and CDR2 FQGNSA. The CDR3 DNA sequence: TGTGCCAGCAGCCCCGGGACCCCCCTCTACGAGCAGTACTTC. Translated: CASSPGTPLYEQYF.

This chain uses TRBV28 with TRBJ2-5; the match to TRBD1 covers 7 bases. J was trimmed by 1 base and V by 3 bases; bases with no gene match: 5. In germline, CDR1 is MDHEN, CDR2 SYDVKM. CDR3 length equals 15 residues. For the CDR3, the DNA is TGTGCCAGCAGTTTTCGGACAGGCGCCCAAGAGACCCAGTACTTC. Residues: CASSFRTGAQETQYF.

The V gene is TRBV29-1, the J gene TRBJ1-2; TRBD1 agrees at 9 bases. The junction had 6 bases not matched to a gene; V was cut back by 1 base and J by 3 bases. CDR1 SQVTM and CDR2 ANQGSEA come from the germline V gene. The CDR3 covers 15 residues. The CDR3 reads CSVEGDGTGYYGYTF. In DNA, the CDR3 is TGCAGCGTTGAAGGAGACGGGACAGGGTACTATGGCTACACCTTC. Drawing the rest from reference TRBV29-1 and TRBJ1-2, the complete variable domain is SAVISQKPSRDICQRGTSLTIQCQVDSQVTMMFWYRQQPGQSLTLIATANQGSEATYESGFVIDKFPISRPNLTFSTLTVSNMSPEDSSIYLCSVEGDGTGYYGYTFGSGTRLTVV.

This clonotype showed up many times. The CDR3 loop is CASSLKGSGYTF. The CDR3 DNA reads as TGTGCCAGCAGTTTGAAAGGGTCCGGCTACACCTTC. This chain connects TRBV12-3 or TRBV12-4 to TRBJ1-2; D unclear. This CDR3 contains 12 residues. The V end lost 3 bases, the J end lost 8 bases, and 10 bases lay between the germline ends.

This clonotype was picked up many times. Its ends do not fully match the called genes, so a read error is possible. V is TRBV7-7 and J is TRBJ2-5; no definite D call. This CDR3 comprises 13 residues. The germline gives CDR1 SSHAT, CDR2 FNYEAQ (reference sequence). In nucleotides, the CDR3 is TGTGCTAGCAGTCCTCAGACTGGAGAGACCCAGTACTTC. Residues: CASSPQTGETQYF.

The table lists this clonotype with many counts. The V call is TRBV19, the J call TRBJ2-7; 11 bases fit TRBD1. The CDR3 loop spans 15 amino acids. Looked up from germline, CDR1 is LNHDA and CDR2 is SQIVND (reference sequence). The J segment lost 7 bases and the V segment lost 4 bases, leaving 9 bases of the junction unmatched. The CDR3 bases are TGTGCCAGTAGTACACAGGACAGGGGGCCCCGGGAGCAGTACTTC. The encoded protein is CASSTQDRGPREQYF.

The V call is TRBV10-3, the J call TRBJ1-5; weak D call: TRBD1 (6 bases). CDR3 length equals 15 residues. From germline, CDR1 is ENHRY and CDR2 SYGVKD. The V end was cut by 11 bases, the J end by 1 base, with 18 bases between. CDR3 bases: TGTGCCCCGATTGAGGGGGGCAGGAGCAATCAGCCCCAGCATTTT. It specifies CAPIEGGRSNQPQHF.

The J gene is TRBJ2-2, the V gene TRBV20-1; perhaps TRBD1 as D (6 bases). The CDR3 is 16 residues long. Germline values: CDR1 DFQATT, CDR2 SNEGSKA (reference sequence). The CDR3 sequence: CSVGGLLEGDTGELFF. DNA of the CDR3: TGCAGCGTTGGGGGCCTGCTAGAGGGGGATACCGGGGAGCTGTTTTTT.

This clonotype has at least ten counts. The CDR3 nucleotides are TGTGCCAGCAGCTTATTTCAGGGTGAAGCTTTCTTT. Its translation: CASSLFQGEAFF. The chain uses TRBV7-9 and TRBJ1-1, with D possibly TRBD1 on 5 matching bases. The germline V gene has CDR1 SEHNR and CDR2 FQNEAQ (reference sequence). This CDR3 comprises 12 residues. V gave up 2 bases and J gave up 7 bases, with 8 bases separating them.

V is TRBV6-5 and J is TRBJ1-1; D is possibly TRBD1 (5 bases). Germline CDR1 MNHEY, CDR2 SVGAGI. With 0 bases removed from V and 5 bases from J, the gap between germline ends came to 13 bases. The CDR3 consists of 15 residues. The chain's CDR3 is CASSYSAKGKTEAFF. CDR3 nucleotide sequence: TGTGCCAGCAGTTACTCGGCCAAGGGGAAAACTGAAGCTTTCTTT.

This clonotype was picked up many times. CDR3 DNA: TGTGCCAGCAGGAAGGGACAGGTGGCCGCCGGGGCCAACGTCCTGACTTTC. Amino acids: CASRKGQVAAGANVLTF. The chain uses TRBV2 and TRBJ2-6; 8 nucleotides align to TRBD1. The CDR3 extends over 17 amino acids. Germline V lookup: CDR1 SNHLY, CDR2 FYNNEI. V shed 6 bases, J shed 4 bases, and the junction held 11 bases outside the gene matches.

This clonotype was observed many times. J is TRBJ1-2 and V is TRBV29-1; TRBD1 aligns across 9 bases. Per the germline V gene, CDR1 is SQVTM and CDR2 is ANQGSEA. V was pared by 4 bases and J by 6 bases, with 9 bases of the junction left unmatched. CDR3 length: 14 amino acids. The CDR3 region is CSVASYRGQDGYTF. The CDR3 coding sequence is TGCAGCGTTGCGAGTTACAGGGGGCAGGATGGCTACACCTTC.

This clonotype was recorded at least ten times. This chain's CDR3 is CASSQEGPSYGYTF. In DNA form, the CDR3 reads TGTGCCAGCAGCCAAGAGGGGCCTAGCTATGGCTACACCTTC. V is TRBV4-2 and J is TRBJ1-2, with D maybe TRBD1 (5 bases). Germline CDR1 reads LGHNA; CDR2 reads YNFKEQ. The CDR3 runs to 14 residues. Trimming took 0 bases from V and 4 from J, leaving 9 bases between them.

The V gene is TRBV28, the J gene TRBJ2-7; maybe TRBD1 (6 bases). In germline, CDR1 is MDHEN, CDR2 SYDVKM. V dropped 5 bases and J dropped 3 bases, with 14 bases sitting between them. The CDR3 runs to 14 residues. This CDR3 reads CASSNRDTDYEQYF. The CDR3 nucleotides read TGTGCCAGCAGTAACCGGGACACCGACTACGAGCAGTACTTC.

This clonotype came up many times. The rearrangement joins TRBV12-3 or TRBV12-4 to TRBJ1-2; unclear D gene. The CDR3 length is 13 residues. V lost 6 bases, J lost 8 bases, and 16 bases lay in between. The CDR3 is CASSHRMWGGYTF. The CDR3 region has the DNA TGTGCCAGCAGCCACCGAATGTGGGGAGGCTACACCTTC.

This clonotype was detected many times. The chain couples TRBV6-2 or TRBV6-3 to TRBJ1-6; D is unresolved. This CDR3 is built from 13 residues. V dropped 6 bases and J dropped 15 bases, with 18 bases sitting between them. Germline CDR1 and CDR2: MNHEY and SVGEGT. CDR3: CASSPDSTFRLHF. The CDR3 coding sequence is TGTGCCAGCAGCCCAGACTCCACCTTTCGCCTCCACTTT.

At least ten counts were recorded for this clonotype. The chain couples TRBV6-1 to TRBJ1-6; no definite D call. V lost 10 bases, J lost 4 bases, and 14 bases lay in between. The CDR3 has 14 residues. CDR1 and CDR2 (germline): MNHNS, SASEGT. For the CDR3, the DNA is TGTGCCACCTCGACCCAGAATTATAATTCACCCCTCCACTTT. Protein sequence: CATSTQNYNSPLHF.

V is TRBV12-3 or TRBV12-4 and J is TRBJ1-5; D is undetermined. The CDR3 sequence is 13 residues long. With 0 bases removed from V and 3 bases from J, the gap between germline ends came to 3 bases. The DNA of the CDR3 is TGTGCCAGCAGTTTAGCCCTCAATCAGCCCCAGCATTTT. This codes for CASSLALNQPQHF.

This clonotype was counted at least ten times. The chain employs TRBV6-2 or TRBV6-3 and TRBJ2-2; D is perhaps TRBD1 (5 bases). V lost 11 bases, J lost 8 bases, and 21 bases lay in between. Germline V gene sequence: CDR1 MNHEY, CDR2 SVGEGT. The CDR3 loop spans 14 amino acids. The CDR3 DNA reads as TGTGCCGGAAGGCAGGGTGGATCCCCGGGGGAGCTGTTTTTT. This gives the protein CAGRQGGSPGELFF.

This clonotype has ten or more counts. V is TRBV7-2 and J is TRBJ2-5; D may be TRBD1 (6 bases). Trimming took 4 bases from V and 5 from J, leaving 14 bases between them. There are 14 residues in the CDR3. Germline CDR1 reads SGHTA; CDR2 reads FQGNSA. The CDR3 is CASSSNQGLETQYF. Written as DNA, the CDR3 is TGTGCCAGCAGCTCAAATCAGGGGTTGGAGACCCAGTACTTC.

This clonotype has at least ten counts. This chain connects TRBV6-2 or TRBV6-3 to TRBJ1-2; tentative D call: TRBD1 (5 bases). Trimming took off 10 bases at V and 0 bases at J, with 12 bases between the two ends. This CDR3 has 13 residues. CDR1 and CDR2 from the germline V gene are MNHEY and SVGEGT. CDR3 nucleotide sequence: TGTGCCACACGGGACGCCGCTAACTATGGCTACACCTTC. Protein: CATRDAANYGYTF.